This passage covers 28 T cell receptor beta chains from one sample sequenced in a study of blood T cell repertoires in COVID-19. Clones were sequenced by immunoSEQ multiplex PCR, and TCRdb holds only the in-frame ones, with some missing. The sample consists of about 300,000 clones, roughly nine tenths of them appearing once. Sequenced material: PBMCs or T cells enriched from blood (not recorded which). The receptor source for this set is a woman aged 40 to 49 who had recovered from COVID-19.

The chain couples TRBV7-8 to TRBJ2-5, with TRBD1 matching over 9 bases. The V gene end was trimmed by 6 bases and the J gene end by 5 bases; junction bases not matched to a gene: 10. Germline V CDR1 and CDR2: SGHVS, FQNEAQ. The CDR3 is made up of 15 amino acids. CDR3 DNA: TGTGCCAGCAGGATGACAGGGGGTAGCGGGGAGACCCAGTACTTC. It translates to CASRMTGGSGETQYF.

The chain recombines TRBV27 with TRBJ1-5, with 9 bases matching TRBD1. With V trimmed by 5 bases and J by 4 bases, 6 bases remained unmatched. The germline CDR1 and CDR2 sequences are MNHEY and SMNVEV (reference sequence). This CDR3 region has 15 residues. The CDR3 DNA reads TGTGCCAGCAGTCGGGGACAGGGAAGAAATCAGCCCCAGCATTTT. This sequence encodes CASSRGQGRNQPQHF.

The chain recombines TRBV6-5 with TRBJ1-1; possible D gene TRBD1, 5 bases. Germline CDR1 is MNHEY and CDR2 is SVGAGI. Trimming removed 1 base from V and 4 bases from J, with 13 bases in between. The CDR3 runs to 15 residues. Written as DNA, the CDR3 is TGTGCCAGCAGTTACTTTGGCAGGGCCGGCACTGAAGCTTTCTTT. Translation gives CASSYFGRAGTEAFF.

The rearrangement joins TRBV18 to TRBJ1-3, with 8 nucleotides matching TRBD1. Trimming removed 3 bases from V and 2 bases from J; junction bases left unmatched: 3. CDR3 size: 15 residues. The germline V gene has CDR1 KGHSH and CDR2 LQKENI. The CDR3 DNA follows: TGTGCCAGCTCACCGTACAGGGGGACTGGAAACACCATATATTTT. Protein: CASSPYRGTGNTIYF.

This rearrangement joins TRBV5-1 to TRBJ2-7, with D maybe TRBD2 (6 bases). CDR1 SGHRS and CDR2 YFSETQ come from the germline V gene. This CDR3 has 16 amino acids. Trimming removed 4 bases from V and 2 bases from J, with 19 bases in between. The CDR3 spells CASSIGGTVGAYEQYF. The CDR3 bases are TGCGCCAGCAGCATTGGGGGGACTGTAGGGGCCTACGAGCAGTACTTC.

The chain is built from TRBV5-1 and TRBJ1-5; the D is unclear. Germline CDR1 and CDR2: SGHRS and YFSETQ. The ends were cut back, 0 bases at V and 0 bases at J, with 4 bases in the middle. CDR3 size: 14 residues. The CDR3 protein is CASSLDYSNQPQHF. For the CDR3, the DNA is TGCGCCAGCAGCTTGGACTATAGCAATCAGCCCCAGCATTTT.

The chain links TRBV18 to TRBJ1-1, with TRBD1 identical over 9 bases. Germline assignment: CDR1 KGHSH and CDR2 LQKENI. The CDR3 is made up of 15 amino acids. J was trimmed by 3 bases and V by 3 bases; bases with no gene match: 5. CDR3: CASSPGQGRDTEAFF. CDR3 nucleotides: TGTGCCAGCTCACCTGGACAGGGGAGGGACACTGAAGCTTTCTTT.

The chain employs TRBV5-1 and TRBJ1-6; TRBD1 agrees at 8 bases. Germline V gene data show CDR1 as SGHRS and CDR2 as YFSETQ. This CDR3 contains 15 residues. V dropped 4 bases and J dropped 9; count of bases not matched to a gene: 9. The CDR3 is CASSHRQGLGSPLHF. The CDR3 DNA follows: TGCGCCAGCAGCCACCGACAGGGGCTAGGTTCACCCCTCCACTTT.

The rearrangement uses TRBV5-1 and TRBJ2-1, with 8 bases identical to TRBD2. From germline, CDR1 is SGHRS and CDR2 YFSETQ. V trimming: 2 bases; J trimming: 0 bases; junction bases outside the gene matches: 7. The CDR3 loop spans 17 amino acids. The CDR3 loop reads CASSLQRGLSSYNEQFF. The CDR3 bases are TGCGCCAGCAGCTTACAGCGGGGGTTAAGCTCCTACAATGAGCAGTTCTTC.

The rearrangement joins TRBV9 to TRBJ2-3, with D hard to call. The CDR3 has 14 residues. Germline CDR1 SGDLS, CDR2 YYNGEE. Trimming cost V 0 bases and J 3 bases, with 8 bases left between them. CDR3 sequence (DNA): TGTGCCAGCAGCGTAGGCCAGGATACAGATACGCAGTATTTT. Residues: CASSVGQDTDTQYF. The full variable domain, in which reference TRBV9 and TRBJ2-3 provide the parts outside the CDR3, is DSGVTQTPKHLITATGQRVTLRCSPRSGDLSVYWYQQSLDQGLQFLIQYYNGEERAKGNILERFSAQQFPDLHSELNLSSLELGDSALYFCASSVGQDTDTQYFGPGTRLTVL.

This chain connects TRBV9 to TRBJ2-5, with a tentative D call TRBD2 (5 bases). V lost 0 bases and J lost 7, with 10 bases in between. The germline V gene has CDR1 SGDLS and CDR2 YYNGEE. This CDR3 region has 13 residues. The CDR3: CASSVAIRGTQYF. Written as DNA, the CDR3 is TGTGCCAGCAGCGTAGCTATACGGGGGACCCAGTACTTC.

The genes are TRBV5-1 and TRBJ2-1; TRBD1 matches 7 bases. Germline CDR1 and CDR2: SGHRS and YFSETQ. The length of the CDR3 is 16 residues. Trimming at V came to 4 bases and at J to 7 bases, leaving 14 bases not matched to a gene. CDR3 loop: CASSRSGTAGENEQFF. CDR3 nucleotide sequence: TGCGCCAGCAGCCGGTCCGGGACAGCCGGAGAGAATGAGCAGTTCTTC.

The rearrangement links TRBV5-5 to TRBJ2-3; TRBD2 matches 8 bases. This CDR3 spans 17 amino acids. The junction had 12 bases not matched to a gene; V was cut back by 1 base and J by 5 bases. The germline gives CDR1 SGHKS, CDR2 YYEKEE (reference sequence). The CDR3 DNA is TGTGCCAGCAGCTTGTGGGGGGGCGGACTAGCCCAAGATACGCAGTATTTT. Its protein is CASSLWGGGLAQDTQYF.

The chain carries TRBV5-5 and TRBJ1-3; 10 bases agree with TRBD1. The CDR3 contains 11 residues. V trimming: 7 bases; J trimming: 11 bases; junction bases outside the gene matches: 3. Germline loops: CDR1 SGHKS, CDR2 YYEKEE (reference sequence). CDR3 DNA sequence: TGTGCCAGCTGGGACAGGGGCTCCATATATTTT. Protein: CASWDRGSIYF. Supplemented by reference TRBV5-5 and TRBJ1-3, the full variable domain reads DAGVTQSPTHLIKTRGQQVTLRCSPISGHKSVSWYQQVLGQGPQFIFQYYEKEERGRGNFPDRFSARQFPNYSSELNVNALLLGDSALYLCASWDRGSIYFGEGSWLTVV.

This chain's CDR3 is CASSLGEGPYNEQFF. DNA of the CDR3: TGCGCCAGCAGCTTAGGGGAGGGGCCCTACAATGAGCAGTTCTTC. The chain couples TRBV5-1 to TRBJ2-1, with 7 bases that match TRBD2. CDR1 is SGHRS, CDR2 YFSETQ, per germline. The junction had 4 bases not matched to a gene; V was cut back by 2 bases and J by 2 bases. This CDR3 region has 15 residues.

A single count supports this clone. The chain uses TRBV23-1 and TRBJ2-2; 10 positions agree with TRBD1. TRBV23-1 is an ORF; its function is uncertain. The trim removed 8 bases at V and 5 bases at J, leaving 8 bases unmatched. The CDR3 loop spans 15 amino acids. The CDR3 DNA sequence: TGCGCCAGCCCCCGGGACAGGGGTAATACCGGGGAGCTGTTTTTT. Amino acid sequence: CASPRDRGNTGELFF.

This chain uses TRBV18 with TRBJ2-3, with 16 bases identical to TRBD2. The germline V gene encodes CDR1 KGHSH and CDR2 LQKENI. V was clipped by 4 bases and J by 2 bases; unmatched bases: 9. This CDR3 region has 19 residues. The CDR3 coding sequence is TGTGCCAGCTCACTTATGCTGGGACTAGCGGGAGGGCCCACAGATACGCAGTATTTT. Protein product: CASSLMLGLAGGPTDTQYF. Full variable domain (missing parts from reference TRBV18 and TRBJ2-3): NAGVMQNPRHLVRRRGQEARLRCSPMKGHSHVYWYRQLPEEGLKFMVYLQKENIIDESGMPKERFSAEFPKEGPSILRIQQVVRGDSAAYFCASSLMLGLAGGPTDTQYFGPGTRLTVL.

Here the CDR3 reads CASSLPVQETQYF. The CDR3 DNA reads as TGTGCCAGCAGCTTGCCCGTACAAGAGACCCAGTACTTC. J is TRBJ2-5 and V is TRBV5-4; D unclear. Between the trimmed V and J ends, which lost 1 base and 2 bases, there was a span of 6 bases. The CDR3 consists of 13 residues. The germline V gene encodes CDR1 SGHNT and CDR2 YYREEE (reference sequence).

The rearrangement joins TRBV21-1 to TRBJ1-5; the D call TRBD1 from the table was never checked on the DNA. TRBV21-1 is reported as a pseudogene. The CDR3 sequence is 15 residues long. The CDR3 DNA reads as TGTGCCAGCAGCAGGCGGACAGGGGGGAACCAGCCCCAGCATTTT. It specifies CASSRRTGGNQPQHF.

The J gene is TRBJ1-6, the V gene TRBV2; the D is unclear. CDR3 length: 14 amino acids. The V gene's germline CDR1 is SNHLY and CDR2 FYNNEI. Between the trimmed V and J ends, which lost 2 bases and 9 bases, there was a span of 11 bases. CDR3 in DNA: TGTGCCAGCAGTGAATATGGGAGTGTTTCACCCCTCCACTTT. Translation gives CASSEYGSVSPLHF.

J is TRBJ1-4 and V is TRBV6-5; 7 nucleotides align to TRBD1. Trimming cost V 6 bases and J 5 bases; bases outside gene matches: 9. CDR3 length: 15 amino acids. The germline gives CDR1 MNHEY, CDR2 SVGAGI. The CDR3 bases are TGTGCCAGCAGCCCCGGGACAGTGAGAAATGAAAAACTGTTTTTT. Translation: CASSPGTVRNEKLFF.

The V gene is TRBV30, the J gene TRBJ1-2; D remains ambiguous. V dropped 1 base and J dropped 4 bases, with 10 bases sitting between them. CDR1 GTSNPN and CDR2 SVGIG come from the germline V gene (reference sequence). CDR3 size: 13 residues. CDR3 coding DNA: TGTGCCTGGAGTGAGTTAGTCGCCTATGGCTACACCTTC. Translation gives CAWSELVAYGYTF. Together with reference TRBV30 and TRBJ1-2, the CDR3 gives the full variable domain: SQTIHQWPATLVQPVGSPLSLECTVEGTSNPNLYWYRQAAGRGLQLLFYSVGIGQISSEVPQNLSASRPQDRQFILSSKKLLLSDSGFYLCAWSELVAYGYTFGSGTRLTVV.

This chain links TRBV7-9 with TRBJ1-2; D may be TRBD1 (5 bases). Per germline, CDR1 SEHNR and CDR2 FQNEAQ (reference sequence). V was cut by 5 bases and J by 3 bases, with 13 bases left in between. This CDR3 has 14 amino acids. The CDR3 coding sequence is TGTGCCAGCAGCCCCCTGGCAGGGCACTATGGCTACACCTTC. Its translation is CASSPLAGHYGYTF.

The chain employs TRBV5-1 and TRBJ2-6; TRBD1 agrees at 8 bases. The germline V gene has CDR1 SGHRS and CDR2 YFSETQ. The CDR3 has 15 amino acids. V shed 4 bases and J 4 bases; nucleotides not matched to a gene: 4. The CDR3 loop reads CASSQTGAGANVLTF. CDR3 in DNA: TGCGCCAGCAGCCAGACAGGGGCAGGGGCCAACGTCCTGACTTTC.

The rearrangement uses TRBV7-8 and TRBJ1-5; possible D gene TRBD1, 5 bases. The germline V gene encodes CDR1 SGHVS and CDR2 FQNEAQ. This CDR3 is 16 amino acids long. Trimming cost V 1 base and J 6 bases, with 16 bases left between them. The chain's CDR3 is CASSLGQVGRGQPQHF. CDR3 sequence (DNA): TGTGCCAGCAGCTTAGGGCAAGTGGGGCGGGGTCAGCCCCAGCATTTT.

The chain uses TRBV5-6 and TRBJ1-2; D unresolved. With 4 bases removed from V and 4 bases from J, the gap between germline ends came to 11 bases. CDR1 SGHDT and CDR2 YYEEEE come from the germline V gene. The CDR3 length is 13 residues. The CDR3 coding sequence is TGTGCCAGCAGCCGAACGGGGATCTATGGCTACACCTTC. The encoded protein is CASSRTGIYGYTF.

The CDR3 coding sequence is TGCGCCAGCAGCTTGGATGGAGGCCCCGACACCGGGGAGCTGTTTTTT. Protein sequence: CASSLDGGPDTGELFF. The V gene is TRBV5-1, the J gene TRBJ2-2, with a tentative D call TRBD2 (5 bases). Per the germline V gene, CDR1 is SGHRS and CDR2 is YFSETQ. This CDR3 has 16 amino acids. Deletions cut 0 bases from V and 3 bases from J, with 12 bases between.

This chain uses TRBV7-6 with TRBJ2-3; TRBD2 matches 9 bases. Germline V gives CDR1 SGHVS, CDR2 FNYEAQ. CDR3 length: 16 residues. The V and J ends lost 0 bases and 2 bases, in that order; junction bases with no gene match: 3. CDR3 sequence reads: CASSLALAGPTDTQYF. Here the CDR3 DNA reads TGTGCCAGCAGCTTAGCGCTAGCGGGACCCACAGATACGCAGTATTTT.